One TCR beta chain is described in this entry. The V end lost 4 bases, the J end lost 4 bases, and 16 bases lay between the germline ends. The CDR3 totals 15 residues. Germline CDR1 SGDLS, CDR2 YYNGEE. The data originate from a study of CD8 T cells in Susac syndrome. Study-wide background: The Susac syndrome patients were therapy-naive, on corticosteroids, or on intravenous immunoglobulin alone at blood draw.

An input of about 0.5 to 1 ug of RNA was subjected to reverse transcription using random hexamers. TCRdb recomputed calls from the immunoSEQ multiplex PCR reads with MiXCR, one row per CDR3 protein. The sample yields approximately 120,000 distinct CDR3 sequences, just under 95% seen once. The chain combines TRBV9 with TRBJ2-3; a possible D gene is TRBD2 (7 bases). The sequence was collected from a human donor with Susac syndrome. Sequenced input: CD8+ T cells from PBMCs. The CDR3 nucleotides are TGTGCCAGCAGCCCATTCCGGGGGGCCCCAGATACGCAGTATTTT. This codes for CASSPFRGAPDTQYF. The complete variable domain, with remaining parts taken from reference TRBV9 and TRBJ2-3, reads DSGVTQTPKHLITATGQRVTLRCSPRSGDLSVYWYQQSLDQGLQFLIQYYNGEERAKGNILERFSAQQFPDLHSELNLSSLELGDSALYFCASSPFRGAPDTQYFGPGTRLTVL.